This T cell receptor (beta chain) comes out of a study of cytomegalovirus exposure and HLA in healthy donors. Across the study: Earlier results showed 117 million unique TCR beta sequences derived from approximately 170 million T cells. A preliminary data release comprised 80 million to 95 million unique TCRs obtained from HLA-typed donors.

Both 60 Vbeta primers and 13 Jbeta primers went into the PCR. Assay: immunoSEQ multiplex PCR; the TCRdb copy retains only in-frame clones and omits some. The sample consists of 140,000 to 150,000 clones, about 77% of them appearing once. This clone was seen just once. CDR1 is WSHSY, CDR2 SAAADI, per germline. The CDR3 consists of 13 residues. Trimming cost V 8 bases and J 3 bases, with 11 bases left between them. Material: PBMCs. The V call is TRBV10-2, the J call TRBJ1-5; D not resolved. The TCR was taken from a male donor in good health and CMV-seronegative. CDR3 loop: CASGEVANQPQHF. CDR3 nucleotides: TGCGCCAGCGGGGAGGTAGCCAATCAGCCCCAGCATTTT.